This T cell receptor beta chain was sequenced during a study of blood T cell repertoires in COVID-19. For the study at large: Italy, Spain and the United States were the sources of the convalescent and acute COVID-19 samples. T cells, B-cell-depleted T cells, or PBMCs supplied cDNA or gDNA.

Participants, about 18 to 100 years old, spanned fewer than 30 US areas. Produced via immunoSEQ multiplex PCR; TCRdb's table is partial and in-frame only. The data show about 280,000 clones, less than 85% seen once. Sequenced sample: PBMCs or T cells enriched from blood (not recorded which). The sequence was collected from a woman between 45 and 65 years old who had recovered from COVID-19.

CDR3 in DNA: TGTGCCAGCAGATCCGGGGGAAGTCAGCCCCAGCATTTT. Translated, it gives CASRSGGSQPQHF. The chain combines TRBV27 with TRBJ1-5; possibly TRBD1 for D (5 bases). The CDR3 covers 13 residues. V lost 6 bases and J 6 bases, leaving 12 bases between the germline ends. Germline CDR1 is MNHEY and CDR2 is SMNVEV (reference sequence).